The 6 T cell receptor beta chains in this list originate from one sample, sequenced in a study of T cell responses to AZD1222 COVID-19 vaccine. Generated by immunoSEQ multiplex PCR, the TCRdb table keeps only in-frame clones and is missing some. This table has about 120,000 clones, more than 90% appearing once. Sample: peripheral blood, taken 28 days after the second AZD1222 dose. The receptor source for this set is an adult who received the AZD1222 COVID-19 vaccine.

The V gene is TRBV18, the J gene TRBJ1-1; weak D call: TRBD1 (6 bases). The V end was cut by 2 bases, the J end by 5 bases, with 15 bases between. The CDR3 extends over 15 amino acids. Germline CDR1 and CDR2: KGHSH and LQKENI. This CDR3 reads CASSPGGGSLTEAFF. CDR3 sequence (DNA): TGTGCCAGCTCACCAGGAGGGGGGTCGTTGACTGAAGCTTTCTTT.

The CDR3 is CASFFLPQFGEGRLTEAFF. CDR3 coding DNA: TGTGCCAGCTTTTTTCTACCCCAATTTGGGGAGGGAAGACTCACTGAAGCTTTCTTT. This rearrangement joins TRBV2 to TRBJ1-1; D is unresolved. V shed 8 bases and J shed 4 bases, with 32 bases lying between them. CDR3 length equals 19 residues. CDR1 is SNHLY, CDR2 FYNNEI, per germline.

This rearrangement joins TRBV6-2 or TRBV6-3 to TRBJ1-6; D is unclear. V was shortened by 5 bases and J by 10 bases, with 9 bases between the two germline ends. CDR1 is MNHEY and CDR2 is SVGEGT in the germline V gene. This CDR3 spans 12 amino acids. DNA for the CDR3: TGTGCCAGCAGTAGGAGTTACTCACCCCTCCACTTT. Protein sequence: CASSRSYSPLHF.

Written as DNA, the CDR3 is TGTGCCAGCAGCTTAATGCCCCAAGGGGGCGGGACAGATACGCAGTATTTT. Translated: CASSLMPQGGGTDTQYF. The rearrangement links TRBV7-3 to TRBJ2-3, with 7 bases aligning to TRBD1. This CDR3 region has 17 residues. V was pared by 1 base and J by 3 bases, with 10 bases of the junction left unmatched. Germline CDR1 SGHTA, CDR2 FQGTGA.

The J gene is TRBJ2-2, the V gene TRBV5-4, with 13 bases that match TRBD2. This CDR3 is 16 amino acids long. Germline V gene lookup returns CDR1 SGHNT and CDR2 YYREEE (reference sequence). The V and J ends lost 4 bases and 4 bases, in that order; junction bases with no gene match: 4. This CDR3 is CASSPGLAGVTGELFF. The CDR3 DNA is TGTGCCAGCAGCCCCGGACTAGCGGGGGTCACCGGGGAGCTGTTTTTT.

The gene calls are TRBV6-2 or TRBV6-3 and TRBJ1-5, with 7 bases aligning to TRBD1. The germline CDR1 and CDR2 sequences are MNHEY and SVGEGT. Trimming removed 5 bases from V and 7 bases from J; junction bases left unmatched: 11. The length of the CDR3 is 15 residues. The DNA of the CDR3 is TGTGCCAGCAGTCTCCCGGGACAGCACTCCCAGCCCCAGCATTTT. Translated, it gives CASSLPGQHSQPQHF.